Given below is one T cell receptor beta chain in context. Its antigen remains unidentified. Germline assignment: CDR1 MNHEY and CDR2 SVGEGT. V gave up 6 bases and J gave up 3 bases; unmatched junction bases: 10. This CDR3 is 15 amino acids long. This entry belongs to a study of T cell responses to AZD1222 COVID-19 vaccine. Points from the study as a whole: Along spike, vaccine-associated CD4 TCRs were found throughout, with dominance at 160-218 and 743-854.

Profiled with immunoSEQ multiplex PCR; TCRdb holds only in-frame clones, not every one. The repertoire has about 180,000 clones, about 88% of them found once; the top ten carry 1.5% to 2%. The sequence derives from an adult in good health. The specimen comprised peripheral blood, sampled on day 0 of AZD1222 vaccination. The chain recombines TRBV6-2 or TRBV6-3 with TRBJ2-7; 8 nucleotides line up with TRBD1. The CDR3, as DNA: TGTGCCAGCAGCTCCCGACAGGGGATCGGCTACGAGCAGTACTTC. Its protein is CASSSRQGIGYEQYF.